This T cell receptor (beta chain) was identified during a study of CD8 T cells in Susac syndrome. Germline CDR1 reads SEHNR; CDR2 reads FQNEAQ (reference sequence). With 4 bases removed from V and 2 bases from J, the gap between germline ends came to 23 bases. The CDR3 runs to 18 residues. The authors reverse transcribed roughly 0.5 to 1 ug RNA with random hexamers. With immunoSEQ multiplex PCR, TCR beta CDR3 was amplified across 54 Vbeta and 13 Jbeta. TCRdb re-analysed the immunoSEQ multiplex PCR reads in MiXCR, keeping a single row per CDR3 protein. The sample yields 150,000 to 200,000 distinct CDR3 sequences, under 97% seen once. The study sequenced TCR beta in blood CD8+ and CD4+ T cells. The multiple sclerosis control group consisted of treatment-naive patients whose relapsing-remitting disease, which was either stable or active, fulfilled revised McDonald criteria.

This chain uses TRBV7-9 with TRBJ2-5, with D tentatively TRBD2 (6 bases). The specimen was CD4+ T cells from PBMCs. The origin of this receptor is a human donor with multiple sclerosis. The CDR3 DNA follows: TGTGCCAGCAGCTCCCCCCGGGGGACTCAAAGTCGGCAAGAGACCCAGTACTTC. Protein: CASSSPRGTQSRQETQYF.